Below, 3 T cell receptor beta chains from the same sample are listed, as sequenced in a study of cytomegalovirus exposure and HLA in healthy donors. Use of 60 Vbeta and 13 Jbeta primers characterized the PCR. TCRdb keeps only in-frame clones here, not all; method: immunoSEQ multiplex PCR. The data contain 75,000 to 100,000 clones, about 70% of them singletons. Specimen: PBMCs. These receptor sequences come from a female donor in good health and CMV-seronegative.

This chain joins TRBV5-4 and TRBJ2-7; possible D gene TRBD1, 5 bases. The V end was cut by 1 base, the J end by 3 bases, with 8 bases between. The germline V gene encodes CDR1 SGHNT and CDR2 YYREEE (reference sequence). This CDR3 is 13 amino acids long. This CDR3 reads CASSLQGVYEQYF. The CDR3 coding sequence is TGTGCCAGCAGCTTGCAGGGTGTCTACGAGCAGTACTTC. The full variable domain, its missing parts supplied by reference TRBV5-4 and TRBJ2-7, is ETGVTQSPTHLIKTRGQQVTLRCSSQSGHNTVSWYQQALGQGPQFIFQYYREEENGRGNFPPRFSGLQFPNYSSELNVNALELDDSALYLCASSLQGVYEQYFGPGTRLTVT.

This chain joins TRBV14 and TRBJ1-1, with 8 bases fitting TRBD1. Germline V gene lookup returns CDR1 SGHDN and CDR2 FVKESK. The CDR3 is 15 residues long. With 5 bases clipped from V and 5 bases from J, the junction kept 10 bases outside the gene matches. CDR3 sequence reads: CASSEFGQGGTEAFF. For the CDR3, the DNA is TGTGCCAGCAGCGAATTCGGACAGGGTGGGACTGAAGCTTTCTTT.

The chain has TRBV29-1 and TRBJ2-3; TRBD2 aligns across 8 bases. The CDR3 extends over 15 amino acids. Per germline, CDR1 SQVTM and CDR2 ANQGSEA. The J segment lost 2 bases and the V segment lost 3 bases, leaving 7 bases of the junction unmatched. The CDR3 region is CSVEELAGYTDTQYF. The CDR3 DNA reads as TGCAGCGTTGAGGAATTAGCGGGATACACAGATACGCAGTATTTT.